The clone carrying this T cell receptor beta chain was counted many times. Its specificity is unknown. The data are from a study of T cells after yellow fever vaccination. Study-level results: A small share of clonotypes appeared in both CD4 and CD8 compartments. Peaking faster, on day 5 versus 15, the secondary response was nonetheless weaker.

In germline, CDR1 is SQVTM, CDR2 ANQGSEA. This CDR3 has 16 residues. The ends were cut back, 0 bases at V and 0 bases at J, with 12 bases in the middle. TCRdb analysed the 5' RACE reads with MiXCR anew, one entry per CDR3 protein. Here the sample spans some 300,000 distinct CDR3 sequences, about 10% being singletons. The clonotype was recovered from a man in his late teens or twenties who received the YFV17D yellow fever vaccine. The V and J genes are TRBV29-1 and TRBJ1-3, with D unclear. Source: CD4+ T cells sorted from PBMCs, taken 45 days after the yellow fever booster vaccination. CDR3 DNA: TGCAGCGTTGAAGATCCATCTGGGAGCTCTGGAAACACCATATATTTT. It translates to CSVEDPSGSSGNTIYF. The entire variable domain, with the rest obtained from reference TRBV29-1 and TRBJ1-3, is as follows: SAVISQKPSRDICQRGTSLTIQCQVDSQVTMMFWYRQQPGQSLTLIATANQGSEATYESGFVIDKFPISRPNLTFSTLTVSNMSPEDSSIYLCSVEDPSGSSGNTIYFGEGSWLTVV.